The sequence of this T cell receptor beta chain was determined in a study of T cells in Graves' hyperthyroidism and ophthalmopathy. There are many counts of this clonotype. Its target is not known. Amplified TCR beta CDR3 regions derived from RNA transcripts. First-round RT-PCR of the TCR CDR3 relied on the HTBI primer set. TCRdb analysed the multiplex PCR reads with MiXCR anew, one entry per CDR3 protein. The sample contains some 800,000 distinct CDR3 sequences, 38% of which appear only once. Broader study findings: The model foresaw ophthalmopathy a median about 6.5 months prior to onset.

The study enrolled patients aged 18 to 65 with newly diagnosed hyperthyroidism of under 2 months' duration. PBMCs stemmed from approximately 9.1 ml fresh peripheral blood. V was cut by 3 bases and J by 6 bases, with 6 bases left in between. The CDR3 runs to 10 residues. Germline V gene data show CDR1 as DFQATT and CDR2 as SNEGSKA (reference sequence). This rearrangement joins TRBV20-1 to TRBJ2-7; D remains ambiguous. Material for sequencing was blood. This receptor was taken from a man between 18 and 29 years old with Graves' hyperthyroidism. The CDR3 DNA reads TGCAGTGCTAGTGGGATCGAGCAGTACTTC. Translated: CSASGIEQYF.